These 9 T cell receptor beta chains were all obtained from the same sample, sequenced in a study of identical twins (dated by TCRdb to the mid-2010s). The protocol used for the library was 5' RACE. The sample was run on an Illumina HiSeq 2000. TCRdb reanalyzed the raw reads on its own, using fastp at Q25 for trimming and MiXCR for clone calling, and kept in-frame beta chains. A single entry per CDR3 protein holds the most common genes and DNA from its merged rows. Counted in this sample were about 920,000 distinct CDR3 sequences; approximately 13% of them appeared once. The top ten clonotypes cover around 1.5% of the sample. This sample was shared with a second study, whose subject was yellow fever vaccine responses in identical twins.

The sample was PBMCs. The receptors shown here come from a woman aged 18 to 35 in good health.

The gene calls are TRBV12-3 or TRBV12-4 and TRBJ2-3; 12 bases fit TRBD1. J was trimmed by 1 base and V by 4 bases; bases with no gene match: 9. CDR3 length equals 18 residues. CDR3 protein: CASSSPGQGARGTDTQYF. CDR3 bases: TGTGCCAGCAGTTCGCCGGGACAGGGGGCGCGAGGCACAGATACGCAGTATTTT.

This sequence joins TRBV12-3 or TRBV12-4 and TRBJ2-3; TRBD2 matches at 8 bases. The length of the CDR3 is 16 residues. The trim removed 3 bases at V and 5 bases at J, leaving 10 bases unmatched. CDR3 protein: CASSLRSGRAGDTQYF. CDR3 bases: TGTGCCAGCAGTTTGAGGTCCGGGAGGGCCGGAGATACGCAGTATTTT.

This clonotype came up many times. The rearrangement uses TRBV15 and TRBJ2-3; D gene uncertain. With 0 bases removed from V and 7 bases from J, the gap between germline ends came to 14 bases. The CDR3 contains 15 residues. Germline CDR1 reads LNHNV; CDR2 reads YYDKDF (reference sequence). CDR3 residues: CATSRDRPYGNTQYF. As DNA, the CDR3 is TGTGCCACCAGCAGAGATCGTCCGTATGGGAATACGCAGTATTTT.

CDR3 DNA sequence: TGTGCCAGCAGTTACTCGAATACCGGGAACGAGCAGTACTTC. Its translation is CASSYSNTGNEQYF. The chain joins TRBV6-5 to TRBJ2-7; D possibly corresponds to TRBD2 (5 bases). The germline CDR1 and CDR2 sequences are MNHEY and SVGAGI. This CDR3 comprises 14 residues. Trimming removed 0 bases from V and 5 bases from J, with 11 bases in between.

The table lists this clonotype with a count of one. A read error may be the cause here, since a much bigger clone is one base away. The chain links TRBV4-1 to TRBJ2-1, with D possibly TRBD1 on 6 matching bases. CDR1 and CDR2 from the germline V gene are MGHRA and YSYEKL. V was pared by 4 bases and J by 4 bases, with 14 bases between. This CDR3 is built from 15 residues. The CDR3 loop is CASSLSEGVYNEQFF. The CDR3 bases are TGCGCCAGCAGCCTTAGCGAGGGGGTGTACAATGAGCAGTTCTTC.

A few counts support this clonotype. This rearrangement joins TRBV20-1 to TRBJ2-2, with 8 bases that match TRBD1. There are 14 residues in the CDR3. Germline V gives CDR1 DFQATT, CDR2 SNEGSKA (reference sequence). The CDR3 here is CSLQGGGYTGELFF. DNA for the CDR3: TGCAGCCTACAGGGGGGTGGATACACCGGGGAGCTGTTTTTT.

This clonotype was counted between two and nine times. The chain uses TRBV5-1 and TRBJ2-1, with 11 bases lining up with TRBD1. Looked up from germline, CDR1 is SGHRS and CDR2 is YFSETQ. The CDR3 totals 16 residues. Trimming took 6 bases from V and 0 from J; bases not matched to a gene: 5. The CDR3: CASIAGTGGSYNEQFF. In DNA, the CDR3 is TGCGCCAGCATTGCCGGGACAGGGGGCTCCTACAATGAGCAGTTCTTC.

The V and J genes are TRBV6-5 and TRBJ2-3, with D possibly being TRBD2 (5 bases). V lost 0 bases and J lost 4, with 11 bases in between. From germline, CDR1 is MNHEY and CDR2 SVGAGI. This CDR3 spans 15 amino acids. DNA of the CDR3: TGTGCCAGCAGTTACTCCGGGAACCGACCAGATACGCAGTATTTT. Protein product: CASSYSGNRPDTQYF.

This clonotype was recorded many times. The CDR3 loop is CSADSSRQGYNEQFF. The CDR3 DNA is TGCAGTGCTGACTCCAGCCGACAGGGGTACAATGAGCAGTTCTTC. This chain joins TRBV20-1 and TRBJ2-1, with 8 bases fitting TRBD1. V was pared by 5 bases and J by 4 bases, with 10 bases of the junction left unmatched. Germline-derived CDR1 and CDR2 are DFQATT and SNEGSKA (reference sequence). The CDR3 is 15 amino acids.